A selection of T cell receptor beta chains follows, all from one sample in a study of CD8+ T cells in alopecia areata. The data were produced by immunoSEQ multiplex PCR, yet TCRdb's version contains in-frame clones alone and is incomplete. The data show 180,000 or so clones, about 47% seen once. The sequencing used CD8+ T cells sorted from blood, collected around week 54, from a patient treated with tofacitinib. The receptors derive from a human donor with alopecia areata. Both conserved end residues are part of each CDR3. The D gene is left open where the match is weak. Where a row states a size, it is once, few, many or the class of an expanded clone; other rows omit it.

TRBD1,TRBJ2-5,TRBV13,-,TGTGCCAGCAGCTCGGAGGGACAGGAAGAGACCCAGTACTTC,CASSSEGQEETQYF
-,TRBJ2-3,TRBV27,-,TGTGCCAGCAGTCCCCATACAGATACGCAGTATTTT,CASSPHTDTQYF
TRBD2,TRBJ2-1,TRBV27,few,TGTGCCAGCAGTTTCGCGGGGGAGTATGAGCAGTTCTTC,CASSFAGEYEQFF
-,TRBJ1-3,TRBV30,-,TGTGCCTGGAGTAACGGAAACACCATATATTTT,CAWSNGNTIYF
-,TRBJ2-2,TRBV29-1,few,TGCAGCGTTGAAGAAATCGCCGGGGAGCTGTTTTTT,CSVEEIAGELFF
TRBD1,TRBJ1-5,TRBV4-2,few,TGTGCCAGCAGCCAAGACGTCGACAGGGCTAGCAATCAGCCCCAGCATTTT,CASSQDVDRASNQPQHF
-,TRBJ2-1,TRBV11-2,-,TGTGCCAGCAGCTTAGATCCAGAACACTACAATGAGCAGTTCTTC,CASSLDPEHYNEQFF
-,TRBJ2-5,TRBV5-1,-,TGCGCCAGCACGGACAACCAAGAGACCCAGTACTTC,CASTDNQETQYF
-,TRBJ2-6,TRBV5-1,few,TGCGCCAGCAGTAGTCTTGGGGCCAACGTCCTGACTTTC,CASSSLGANVLTF
TRBD2,TRBJ2-5,TRBV4-1,-,TGCGCCAGCAGCCAAGAAGTGGGCGGGGGGAAAGGAGAGACCCAGTACTTC,CASSQEVGGGKGETQYF
TRBD1,TRBJ1-5,TRBV19,few,TGTGCCAGTAGTCCCCGGACAGGGTACAGCAATCAGCCCCAGCATTTT,CASSPRTGYSNQPQHF
-,TRBJ2-2,TRBV6-1,-,TGTGCCAGCAGTGAGGAATTCTGGGGTACCGGGGAGCTGTTTTTT,CASSEEFWGTGELFF
TRBD2,TRBJ2-3,TRBV30,-,TGTGCCTGGAGGGAACGGGGGGGCCCGGATACGCAGTATTTT,CAWRERGGPDTQYF
-,TRBJ2-6,TRBV4-2,-,TGTGCCAGCAGAGACAGTACTGGGGCCAACGTCCTGACTTTC,CASRDSTGANVLTF
-,TRBJ2-1,TRBV29-1,-,TGCAGCTCACAGGTGAGGTACAATGAGCAGTTCTTC,CSSQVRYNEQFF
TRBD1,TRBJ1-6,TRBV5-6,-,TGTGCCAGCAGCTTGGGGACAGGGTATAGCTCACCCCTCCACTTT,CASSLGTGYSSPLHF
-,TRBJ2-7,TRBV27,-,TGTGCCAGCAGTTTATCGAGTGGGCGGGGCGACGCCTACGAGCAGTACTTC,CASSLSSGRGDAYEQYF
-,TRBJ2-6,TRBV4-1,-,TGCGCCAGCAGTGACCTTGGGACTGGGGCCAACGTCCTGACTTTC,CASSDLGTGANVLTF
-,TRBJ2-5,TRBV4-3,-,TGCGCCAGCAGCCAAGATGTTAGCGTTGAGACCCAGTACTTC,CASSQDVSVETQYF
-,TRBJ2-7,TRBV7-9,-,TGTGCCAGCAGCTTAGCGAGGGATGACTACGAGCAGTACTTC,CASSLARDDYEQYF
TRBD1,TRBJ1-2,TRBV5-1,-,TGCGCCAGCAGCCCCAGACAGGGGATTGGGTATGGCTACACCTTC,CASSPRQGIGYGYTF
TRBD1,TRBJ1-5,TRBV5-4,few,TGTGCCAGCAGCGTAACGGGACAGGGAGTCAATCAGCCCCAGCATTTT,CASSVTGQGVNQPQHF
-,TRBJ1-5,TRBV6-6,few,TGTGCCAGCAGCCCTACCGGGGAAAGAGCCCAGCATTTT,CASSPTGERAQHF
-,TRBJ2-1,TRBV5-4,-,TGTGCCAGCAGCTTCCGGGGCTACAATGAGCAGTTCTTC,CASSFRGYNEQFF
-,TRBJ1-2,TRBV6-5,-,TGTGCCAGCAGTGAGAGTAGAGGCTATGGCTACACCTTC,CASSESRGYGYTF
TRBD2,TRBJ2-3,TRBV7-2,-,TGTGCCAGCAGCTTATTAGGCGGGGGAGTGTTGGATACGCAGTATTTT,CASSLLGGGVLDTQYF
-,TRBJ1-2,TRBV6-6,few,TGTGCCAGCAGTTTGGGAAATTATGGCTACACCTTC,CASSLGNYGYTF
-,TRBJ2-3,TRBV5-1,-,TGCGCCAGCAGCTTGAGGGGCCTCGGGACAGATACGCAGTATTTT,CASSLRGLGTDTQYF
TRBD1,TRBJ1-5,TRBV2,few,TGTGCCAGCAGGACGACAGGGGGTGGGGATCAGCCCCAGCATTTT,CASRTTGGGDQPQHF
TRBD2,TRBJ2-1,TRBV4-3,many,TGCGCCAGCAGCCAAGATGTGGCGGGGGGGCTAATAGGTGAGCAGTTCTTC,CASSQDVAGGLIGEQFF
-,TRBJ2-5,TRBV7-9,-,TGTGCCAGCAGCTTTCAAGAGACCCAGTACTTC,CASSFQETQYF
TRBD1,TRBJ1-6,TRBV2,-,TGTGCCAGCAGGGCAGGGGGCCATGGTTCACCCCTCCACTTT,CASRAGGHGSPLHF
TRBD2,TRBJ2-3,TRBV9,once,TGTGCCAGCAGCGTAAATAGCGGGGGGACCACAGATACGCAGTATTTT,CASSVNSGGTTDTQYF
-,TRBJ1-2,TRBV5-4,-,TGTGCCAGCAGCTTGGACACACCCGGCTACACCTTC,CASSLDTPGYTF
-,TRBJ2-1,TRBV12-5,few,TGTGCTAGTGGTTTGCCTTACTACAATGAGCAGTTCTTC,CASGLPYYNEQFF
-,TRBJ2-1,TRBV13,-,TGTGCCAGCAGCTTAACTCCCGGGTTTGAGCAGTTCTTC,CASSLTPGFEQFF
-,TRBJ2-1,TRBV27,-,TGTGCCAGCAGTTTAAGGGAGTATGGGAATGAGCAGTTCTTC,CASSLREYGNEQFF
-,TRBJ2-2,TRBV27,-,TGTGCCAGCAGTGGGGGAAGCAGCAACACCGGGGAGCTGTTTTTT,CASSGGSSNTGELFF
-,TRBJ2-7,TRBV6-1,few,TGTGCCAGCAGTGAAGCGGGGGGTTCCTACGAGCAGTACTTC,CASSEAGGSYEQYF
-,TRBJ2-7,TRBV6-5,few,TGTGCCAGCAGTTACTCTACCGGGGGCGAGCAGTACTTC,CASSYSTGGEQYF
TRBD1,TRBJ2-5,TRBV27,-,TGTGCCAGCAGTCCCGACAGGGGCTGGGAGACCCAGTACTTC,CASSPDRGWETQYF
-,TRBJ1-1,TRBV6-5,once,TGTGCCAGCAGGACGGACAGTGAAGCTTTCTTT,CASRTDSEAFF
TRBD1,TRBJ1-5,TRBV9,few,TGTGCCAGCAGCGGGGTGTTAGGGGGCTGTCAGCCCCAGCATTTT,CASSGVLGGCQPQHF
TRBD1,TRBJ1-1,TRBV19,few,TGTGCCAGTAGTATACGGGAGACCGGGACAGCGGACACTGAAGCTTTCTTT,CASSIRETGTADTEAFF
-,TRBJ1-1,TRBV5-1,-,TGCGCCAGCAGCCAAAGACCCGGGGACACTGAAGCTTTCTTT,CASSQRPGDTEAFF
-,TRBJ2-1,TRBV28,-,TGTGCCAGCAGACTACGCCTAGGAAGGGATGAGCAGTTCTTC,CASRLRLGRDEQFF
-,TRBJ2-2,TRBV25-1,-,TGTGCCAGCAGTGAGCTGGGCGGCACCGGGGAGCTGTTTTTT,CASSELGGTGELFF
-,TRBJ2-5,TRBV29-1,-,TGCAGCGTTGAAGACCCCGGGACGGTCCAAGAGACCCAGTACTTC,CSVEDPGTVQETQYF
-,TRBJ2-7,TRBV5-4,once,TGTGCCAGCAGCTTTCGCGCCAGGGCCTCCTACGAGCAGTACTTC,CASSFRARASYEQYF
-,TRBJ1-2,TRBV27,few,TGTGCCAGCAGTCCTGGGAGTCCGCGGGACTATGGCTACACCTTC,CASSPGSPRDYGYTF
-,TRBJ1-2,TRBV29-1,-,TGCAGCCTGGCAAAGGACAGATCGATGGACGGCTACACCTTC,CSLAKDRSMDGYTF
TRBD2,TRBJ2-7,TRBV6-6,-,TGTGCCAGCAGTTACTCGTTTGGGGGGGACGAGCAGTACTTC,CASSYSFGGDEQYF
-,TRBJ2-5,TRBV5-1,once,TGCGCCAGCAGGGGGGCAAACCAAGAGACCCAGTACTTC,CASRGANQETQYF
TRBD1,TRBJ2-3,TRBV7-9,-,TGTGCCAGCAGCTTAGCTGCGACAGGGTTAGATACGCAGTATTTT,CASSLAATGLDTQYF
-,TRBJ2-7,TRBV9,-,TGTGCCAGCAGCGTGGGACACAGGAGCTCCTACGAGCAGTACTTC,CASSVGHRSSYEQYF
-,TRBJ2-1,TRBV5-1,-,TGCGCCAGCAGCCCACCAGCGAGTGAGCAGTTCTTC,CASSPPASEQFF
TRBD1,TRBJ2-5,TRBV29-1,-,TGCAGCGTTGACCAGGGGGAAGAGACCCAGTACTTC,CSVDQGEETQYF
TRBD2,TRBJ2-7,TRBV27,-,TGTGCCAGCAGTTGGGGGACTAGCGGCCACGAGCAGTACTTC,CASSWGTSGHEQYF
TRBD1,TRBJ1-2,TRBV5-1,-,TGCGCCAGCAGCTCCAGGGGGCCTGCCTATGGCTACACCTTC,CASSSRGPAYGYTF